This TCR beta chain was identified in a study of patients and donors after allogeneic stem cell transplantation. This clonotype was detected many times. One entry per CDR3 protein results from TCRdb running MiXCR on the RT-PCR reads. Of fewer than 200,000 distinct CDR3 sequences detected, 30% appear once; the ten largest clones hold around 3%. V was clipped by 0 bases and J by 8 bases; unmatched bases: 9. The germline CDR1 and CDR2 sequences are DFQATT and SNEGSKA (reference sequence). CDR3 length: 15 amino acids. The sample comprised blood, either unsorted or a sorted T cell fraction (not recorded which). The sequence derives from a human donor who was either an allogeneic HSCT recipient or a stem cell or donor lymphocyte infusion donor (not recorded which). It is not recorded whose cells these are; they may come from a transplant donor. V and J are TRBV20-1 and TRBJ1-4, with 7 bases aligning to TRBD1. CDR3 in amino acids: CSARDHGRGLEKLFF. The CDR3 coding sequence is TGCAGTGCTAGAGATCATGGCAGGGGGTTGGAAAAACTGTTTTTT.